Following are 26 T cell receptor beta chains from one sample sequenced in a study of prognosis after radiotherapy for stage I lung cancer. By two-round multiplex PCR, the TCR beta CDR3 was amplified from genomic DNA. Each TRBV and TRBJ gene had its own primer in the first PCR round. TCRdb re-derived calls from the multiplex PCR reads in MiXCR, one entry per CDR3 protein. The data show 14,000 or so distinct CDR3 sequences, 50% seen once. Sequencing was performed on PBMCs, taken before or after stereotactic body radiation therapy (not recorded which). The source of these receptors is a donor over 45 with non-small cell lung cancer.

In this sample, this clonotype turned up a few times. The chain joins TRBV28 to TRBJ2-7; 8 bases map to TRBD2. This CDR3 comprises 18 residues. CDR1 and CDR2 from the germline V gene are MDHEN and SYDVKM. Trimming took 6 bases from V and 5 from J; bases not matched to a gene: 21. CDR3 sequence reads: CASRAQMVGGGRRDEQYF. CDR3 DNA: TGTGCCAGCAGGGCCCAAATGGTGGGCGGGGGGCGAAGGGACGAGCAGTACTTC.

DNA of the CDR3: TGTGCCAGCAGTTACCCAGGACAGGGGGCATTTGGCAATCAGCCCCAGCATTTT. It encodes CASSYPGQGAFGNQPQHF. V usage is TRBV6-2 or TRBV6-3 and J usage is TRBJ1-5, with 11 bases identical to TRBD1. Losses at the gene ends were 2 bases for V and 2 bases for J; bases not matched to a gene: 8. The CDR3 is 18 amino acids. Germline CDR1 is MNHEY and CDR2 is SVGEGT.

The V and J genes are TRBV9 and TRBJ1-6, with TRBD1 as a possible D gene (5 bases). Germline-derived CDR1 and CDR2 are SGDLS and YYNGEE. The CDR3 runs 16 residues. V shed 8 bases and J shed 7 bases, with 22 bases lying between them. DNA of the CDR3: TGTGCCAGTTCCGGGTCGGGGGGGAAGGGAAATTCACCCCTCCACTTT. Protein sequence: CASSGSGGKGNSPLHF. The full variable domain, in which reference TRBV9 and TRBJ1-6 provide the parts outside the CDR3, is DSGVTQTPKHLITATGQRVTLRCSPRSGDLSVYWYQQSLDQGLQFLIQYYNGEERAKGNILERFSAQQFPDLHSELNLSSLELGDSALYFCASSGSGGKGNSPLHFGNGTRLTVT.

This clonotype has a handful of counts. The chain couples TRBV29-1 to TRBJ2-5, with D uncertain. The CDR3 sequence is 12 residues long. Germline V gene sequence: CDR1 SQVTM, CDR2 ANQGSEA. The V end was cut by 4 bases, the J end by 1 base, with 7 bases between. CDR3 residues: CSVVKFQETQYF. The CDR3 DNA sequence: TGCAGCGTTGTCAAATTCCAAGAGACCCAGTACTTC.

This clonotype is termed medium-sized. V is TRBV6-4 and J is TRBJ2-3, with D possibly being TRBD1 (5 bases). CDR1 and CDR2 from the germline V gene are MRHNA and SNTAGT. The V end lost 7 bases, the J end lost 2 bases, and 13 bases lay between the germline ends. The CDR3 has 14 residues. The CDR3 sequence: CASTLDTYTDTQYF. CDR3 sequence (DNA): TGTGCCAGCACCCTGGACACGTACACAGATACGCAGTATTTT.

The gene calls are TRBV12-5 and TRBJ2-3, with 8 bases matching TRBD2. CDR3 length: 18 residues. V trimming: 5 bases; J trimming: 4 bases; junction bases outside the gene matches: 17. CDR1 and CDR2 from the germline V gene are LGHNT and FRNRAP. The CDR3 nucleotides are TGTGCTAGTGGTCCACACCCCCGGGGGGGCCCAGATTCAGATACGCAGTATTTT. It is translated as CASGPHPRGGPDSDTQYF.

This clonotype was seen ten or more times. This chain links TRBV6-5 with TRBJ2-5, with 11 nucleotides matching TRBD1. V gave up 1 base and J gave up 3 bases; unmatched junction bases: 4. This CDR3 contains 16 residues. From germline, CDR1 is MNHEY and CDR2 SVGAGI. The CDR3 region is CASSYFGTGGEETQYF. The CDR3, as DNA: TGTGCCAGCAGTTACTTCGGGACAGGGGGTGAAGAGACCCAGTACTTC.

This clonotype was counted at least ten times. The chain recombines TRBV5-4 with TRBJ1-2; 9 bases are shared with TRBD1. The CDR3 extends over 14 amino acids. The germline V gene encodes CDR1 SGHNT and CDR2 YYREEE (reference sequence). Germline trimming cut 0 bases from V and 8 bases from J; bases unmatched to any gene: 5. The CDR3 reads CASSLDRGLRGYTF. The CDR3 nucleotides are TGTGCCAGCAGCTTGGACAGGGGGCTTCGGGGCTACACCTTC.

This clonotype was found many times. This sequence joins TRBV20-1 and TRBJ2-5; 9 nucleotides match TRBD2. The germline CDR1 and CDR2 sequences are DFQATT and SNEGSKA (reference sequence). CDR3 length: 13 amino acids. Germline trimming cut 2 bases from V and 3 bases from J; bases unmatched to any gene: 1. CDR3 loop: CSARLAGKETQYF. The CDR3 DNA follows: TGCAGTGCTAGACTAGCGGGGAAAGAGACCCAGTACTTC.

This clonotype was detected many times. This rearrangement joins TRBV30 to TRBJ2-1, with D possibly TRBD2 on 5 matching bases. V lost 0 bases and J lost 5, with 11 bases in between. The germline V gene has CDR1 GTSNPN and CDR2 SVGIG (reference sequence). This CDR3 spans 14 amino acids. The CDR3 reads CAWSVLGVHNEQFF. The CDR3, as DNA: TGTGCCTGGAGTGTACTCGGGGTGCACAATGAGCAGTTCTTC.

This clonotype was observed many times. V is TRBV5-1 and J is TRBJ2-1; 10 bases map to TRBD2. With V trimmed by 0 bases and J by 9 bases, 6 bases remained unmatched. This CDR3 contains 15 residues. CDR1 and CDR2 (germline): SGHRS, YFSETQ. The CDR3 DNA follows: TGCGCCAGCAGCTTGGCTAGCGGGAGAGGAAGTGAGCAGTTCTTC. Translation: CASSLASGRGSEQFF.

Sample share makes this clonotype medium-sized. The gene calls are TRBV20-1 and TRBJ1-5, with D possibly matching TRBD1 (5 bases). This CDR3 is built from 12 residues. Germline V gene data show CDR1 as DFQATT and CDR2 as SNEGSKA (reference sequence). The V end was cut by 5 bases, the J end by 5 bases, with 10 bases between. CDR3 sequence: CSAGRGDQPQHF. CDR3 bases: TGCAGTGCTGGGAGGGGAGATCAGCCCCAGCATTTT.

This clonotype was counted at least ten times. The V gene is TRBV10-2, the J gene TRBJ2-7; possible D gene TRBD2, 5 bases. The CDR3 is 15 residues long. V was pared by 3 bases and J by 2 bases, with 14 bases between. Germline-derived CDR1 and CDR2 are WSHSY and SAAADI. The CDR3 DNA follows: TGCGCCAGCAGTGAAATAGGTCTAGCTGCCTACGAGCAGTACTTC. This sequence encodes CASSEIGLAAYEQYF.

As to this clonotype: A junction boundary mismatches the germline segment, possibly from a read error. The CDR3 loop reads CATSIALQGSAANVLTF. The CDR3 DNA sequence: TGTGCCACCAGCATAGCCCTACAGGGCTCTGCGGCCAACGTCCTGACTTTC. V is TRBV15 and J is TRBJ2-6; D is perhaps TRBD1 (6 bases). CDR3 length: 17 residues. Looked up from germline, CDR1 is LNHNV and CDR2 is YYDKDF (reference sequence).

In its sample, this clonotype was seen many times. The chain is built from TRBV5-1 and TRBJ2-3; TRBD2 matches at 7 bases. The V gene's germline CDR1 is SGHRS and CDR2 YFSETQ. Trimming at V came to 0 bases and at J to 6 bases, leaving 10 bases not matched to a gene. This CDR3 is built from 16 residues. This CDR3 is CASSLGLADGGDTQYF. The CDR3 bases are TGCGCCAGCAGCTTGGGACTAGCTGACGGCGGGGATACGCAGTATTTT.

The V call is TRBV6-1, the J call TRBJ1-5; the match to TRBD1 covers 8 bases. CDR1 is MNHNS and CDR2 is SASEGT in the germline V gene. With 5 bases clipped from V and 12 bases from J, the junction kept 15 bases outside the gene matches. The CDR3 length is 15 residues. CDR3 in amino acids: CASSPGTGFNQNQHF. The DNA for the CDR3 is TGTGCCAGCAGTCCCGGGACAGGCTTCAATCAGAACCAGCATTTT.

In its sample, this clonotype was seen a few times. This sequence joins TRBV5-4 and TRBJ2-1, with 7 bases aligning to TRBD2. CDR3 length: 16 amino acids. Germline V gives CDR1 SGHNT, CDR2 YYREEE (reference sequence). J lost 0 bases, V lost 3 bases, and 6 bases had no gene match. The CDR3 is CASSSTSANSYNEQFF. CDR3 sequence (DNA): TGTGCCAGCAGCTCAACTAGCGCCAACTCCTACAATGAGCAGTTCTTC.

With respect to this clonotype: This likely comes from a read error, as the CDR3 has no conserved phenylalanine or tryptophan at its end. The chain is built from TRBV28 and TRBJ2-7; 9 positions agree with TRBD2. Trimming cost V 5 bases and J 4 bases; bases outside gene matches: 6. The CDR3 is made up of 14 amino acids. Germline V CDR1 and CDR2: MDHEN, SYDVKM. DNA of the CDR3: TGTGCCAGCAGTCTACGGGGACTAGCATACGAGCAGTACATC. Protein sequence: CASSLRGLAYEQYI.

As concerns this clonotype: A read error is the likely source, as a far larger clone sits one nucleotide away. This sequence joins TRBV12-3 or TRBV12-4 and TRBJ2-1, with unresolved D. This CDR3 has 12 residues. In DNA form, the CDR3 reads TGTGCCAGCAGTTTAGAGGGCAATGAGCAGTTATTC. Its protein is CASSLEGNEQLF.

In its sample, this clonotype was seen many times. This chain links TRBV12-3 or TRBV12-4 with TRBJ2-2; D not certain. Deletions cut 6 bases from V and 5 bases from J, with 19 bases between. This CDR3 region has 16 residues. The CDR3 sequence: CASSRDPLEATGELFF. The DNA for the CDR3 is TGTGCCAGCAGCCGAGATCCTTTAGAAGCGACCGGGGAGCTGTTTTTT.

This clonotype was observed once. The rearrangement links TRBV20-1 to TRBJ2-7, with D uncertain. This CDR3 spans 15 amino acids. V shed 0 bases and J shed 0 bases, with 12 bases lying between them. Per germline, CDR1 DFQATT and CDR2 SNEGSKA (reference sequence). The CDR3: CSARESSLSSYEQYF. Here the CDR3 DNA reads TGCAGTGCTAGAGAGTCTTCGCTGAGCTCCTACGAGCAGTACTTC.

The J gene is TRBJ1-1, the V gene TRBV11-2; D is unresolved. The V end was cut by 6 bases, the J end by 5 bases, with 10 bases between. Germline V gene data show CDR1 as SGHAT and CDR2 as FQNNGV. This CDR3 contains 12 residues. CDR3 coding DNA: TGTGCCAGCAGTCCCGACTCGACTGAAGCTTTCTTT. It specifies CASSPDSTEAFF.

The chain combines TRBV6-2 or TRBV6-3 with TRBJ1-3; 7 bases line up with TRBD1. The CDR3 runs to 14 residues. CDR1 and CDR2 from the germline V gene are MNHEY and SVGEGT. V was clipped by 5 bases and J by 2 bases; unmatched bases: 3. The CDR3 is CASSPDRAGNTIYF. CDR3 coding DNA: TGTGCCAGCAGTCCCGACAGGGCTGGAAACACCATATATTTT.

This clonotype was detected a few times. The J gene is TRBJ1-2, the V gene TRBV6-1; D gene ambiguous. The germline V gene encodes CDR1 MNHNS and CDR2 SASEGT. The V end lost 5 bases, the J end lost 5 bases, and 18 bases lay between the germline ends. The CDR3 totals 15 residues. CDR3 sequence: CASSPRSSWDYGYTF. CDR3 bases: TGTGCCAGCAGTCCTAGGTCTTCTTGGGATTATGGCTACACCTTC.

The chain joins TRBV28 to TRBJ1-2; D remains ambiguous. Germline V gene lookup returns CDR1 MDHEN and CDR2 SYDVKM. Trimming stripped 5 bases from V and 8 bases from J, with 21 bases between. CDR3 length: 15 residues. CDR3 in amino acids: CASSPLGVNLSGYTF. DNA of the CDR3: TGTGCCAGCAGTCCCCTCGGCGTTAACCTGTCCGGCTACACCTTC.

This clonotype is medium-sized. V and J are TRBV28 and TRBJ1-6; TRBD1 might be the D (5 bases). Germline CDR1 and CDR2: MDHEN and SYDVKM. The V gene lost 6 bases and the J gene lost 9 bases, with 12 bases spanning the gap. This CDR3 is built from 13 residues. CDR3 bases: TGTGCCAGCAGGGGCCAGGGATTTTCACCCCTCCACTTT. Protein sequence: CASRGQGFSPLHF.